This paragraph reports one T cell receptor (beta chain). The antigen is not known. After expansion with viral peptide pools in the ViraFEST assay, antigen-specific CD4+ T cells were sequenced. Culturing for more than 9 days preceded CD4+ T cell isolation. The infection with SARS-CoV-2 (confirmed by PCR) occurred in this person between March and December 2020. Data came from immunoSEQ multiplex PCR; TCRdb stores just in-frame clones and leaves some out. Among approximately 38,000 clones listed, around 73% were seen once. The sample belongs to a study of vaccination effects on CD4 cells after COVID-19. Study-level findings and limits: Recruitment yielded few convalescent patients, and the study had no early post-infection timepoints.

This clonotype was obtained from a human donor who had a prior SARS-CoV-2 infection. Sequencing was performed on CD4+ T cells from PBMCs cultured with a peptide pool, taken before COVID-19 vaccination.

The CDR3 sequence is CASSLGTGWSSYNSPLHF. The CDR3 nucleotides are TGCGCCAGCAGCCTCGGGACAGGGTGGAGCTCCTATAATTCACCCCTCCACTTT. The chain recombines TRBV5-1 with TRBJ1-6; the match to TRBD1 covers 9 bases. V lost 4 bases and J lost 0; bases outside the gene matches: 8. Germline CDR1 is SGHRS and CDR2 is YFSETQ. CDR3 length: 18 residues.